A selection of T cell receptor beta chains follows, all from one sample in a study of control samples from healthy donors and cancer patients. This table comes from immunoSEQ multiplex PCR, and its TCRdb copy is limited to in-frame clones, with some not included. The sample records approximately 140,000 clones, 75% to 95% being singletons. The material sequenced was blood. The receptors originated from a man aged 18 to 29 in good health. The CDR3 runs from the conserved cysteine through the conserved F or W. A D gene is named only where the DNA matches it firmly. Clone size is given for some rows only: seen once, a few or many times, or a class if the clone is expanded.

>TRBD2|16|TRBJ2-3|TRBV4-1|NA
CASSPWTSGGRDTQYF
TGCGCCAGCAGCCCTTGGACTAGCGGGGGGAGAGATACGCAGTATTTT
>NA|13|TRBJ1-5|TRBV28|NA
CASSLRPDQPQHF
TGTGCCAGCAGTTTACGACCCGATCAGCCCCAGCATTTT
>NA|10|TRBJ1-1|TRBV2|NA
CASSGIEAFF
TGTGCCAGCAGTGGAATTGAAGCTTTCTTT
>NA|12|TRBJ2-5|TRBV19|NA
CASSMLGETQYF
TGTGCCAGTAGTATGTTAGGAGAGACCCAGTACTTC
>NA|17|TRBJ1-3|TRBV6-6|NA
CASSPQPLVGAGNTIYF
TGTGCCAGCAGTCCCCAACCCCTCGTAGGGGCCGGAAACACCATATATTTT
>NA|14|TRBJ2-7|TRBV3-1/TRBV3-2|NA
CASGPGGKGGEQYF
TGTGCCAGCGGGCCGGGGGGCAAGGGAGGCGAGCAGTACTTC
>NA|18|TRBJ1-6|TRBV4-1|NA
CASSQDPDRFSWVSPLHF
TGCGCCAGCAGCCAAGACCCCGACCGCTTCAGTTGGGTTTCACCCCTCCACTTT
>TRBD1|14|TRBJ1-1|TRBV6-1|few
CASSDGQGMSEAFF
TGTGCCAGCAGTGATGGACAGGGTATGTCTGAAGCTTTCTTT
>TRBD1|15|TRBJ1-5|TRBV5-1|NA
CASSLNTGANQPQHF
TGCGCCAGCAGCTTGAACACAGGGGCGAATCAGCCCCAGCATTTT
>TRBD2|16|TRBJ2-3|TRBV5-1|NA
CASSLALAGDTDTQYF
TGCGCCAGCAGCTTGGCCCTAGCGGGGGACACAGATACGCAGTATTTT
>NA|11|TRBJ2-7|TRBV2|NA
CASRRQYEQYF
TGTGCCAGCAGGAGACAGTACGAGCAGTACTTC
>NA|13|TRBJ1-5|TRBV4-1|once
CASSPTVLQPQHF
TGCGCCAGCAGCCCGACAGTTCTCCAGCCCCAGCATTTT
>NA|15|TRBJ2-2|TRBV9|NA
CASSVVGENTGELFF
TGTGCCAGCAGCGTAGTAGGGGAGAACACCGGGGAGCTGTTTTTT
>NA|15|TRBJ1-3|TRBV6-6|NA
CASRSVGGAGNTIYF
TGTGCCAGCAGGTCGGTCGGGGGTGCTGGAAACACCATATATTTT
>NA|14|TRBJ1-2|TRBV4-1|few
CASSQPTENYGYTF
TGCGCCAGCAGCCAACCTACAGAAAACTATGGCTACACCTTC
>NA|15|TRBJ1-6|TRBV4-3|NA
CASSQGWTANSPLHF
TGCGCCAGCAGCCAAGGATGGACAGCGAATTCACCCCTCCACTTT
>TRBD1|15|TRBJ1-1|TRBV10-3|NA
CAIRRNKDRGAEAFF
TGTGCCATCAGACGAAATAAGGACAGGGGGGCTGAAGCTTTCTTT
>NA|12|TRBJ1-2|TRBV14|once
CASSQEGVYYTF
TGTGCCAGCAGCCAAGAAGGGGTATACTACACCTTC
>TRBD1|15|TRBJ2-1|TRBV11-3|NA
CASSPDRGGYNEQFF
TGTGCCAGCAGCCCTGACAGGGGCGGCTACAATGAGCAGTTCTTC
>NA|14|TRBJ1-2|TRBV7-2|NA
CASSLVGTLYGYTF
TGTGCCAGCAGCTTAGTCGGGACCCTCTATGGCTACACCTTC
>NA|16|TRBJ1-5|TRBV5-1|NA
CASSSLGDNSNQPQHF
TGCGCCAGCAGCTCCCTGGGGGATAACAGCAATCAGCCCCAGCATTTT
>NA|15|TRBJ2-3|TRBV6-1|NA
CASSDLRVTLPPQYF
TGTGCCAGCAGTGATCTACGAGTGACTCTCCCCCCGCAGTATTTT
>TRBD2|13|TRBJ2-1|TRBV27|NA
CASSPGGDNEQFF
TGTGCCAGCAGCCCGGGGGGGGACAATGAGCAGTTCTTC
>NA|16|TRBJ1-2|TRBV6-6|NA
CASSSPGAGGHYGYTF
TGTGCCAGCAGTTCACCAGGGGCGGGGGGTCACTATGGCTACACCTTC
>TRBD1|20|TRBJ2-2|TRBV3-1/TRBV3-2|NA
CASSQRGTAPVGSYTGELFF
TGTGCCAGCAGCCAACGAGGGACAGCGCCCGTGGGGTCCTACACCGGGGAGCTGTTTTTT
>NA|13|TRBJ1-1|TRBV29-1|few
CSVEPARNTEAFF
TGCAGCGTTGAGCCAGCGCGGAACACTGAAGCTTTCTTT
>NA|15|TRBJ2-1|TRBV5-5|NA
CASSFRGAGNNEQFF
TGTGCCAGCAGCTTCCGGGGGGCCGGTAACAATGAGCAGTTCTTC
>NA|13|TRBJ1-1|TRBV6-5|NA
CASSYGENTEAFF
TGTGCCAGCAGTTACGGCGAGAACACTGAAGCTTTCTTT
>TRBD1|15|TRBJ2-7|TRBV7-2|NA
CASSPPRQGRPEQYF
TGTGCCAGCAGCCCCCCGAGACAGGGGAGACCCGAGCAGTACTTC
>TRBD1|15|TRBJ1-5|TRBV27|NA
CASSRLRDRDQPQHF
TGTGCCAGCAGTAGACTCCGGGACAGAGACCAGCCCCAGCATTTT
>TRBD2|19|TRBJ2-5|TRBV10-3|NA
CAISGRQGTSGGAQETQYF
TGTGCCATCAGTGGGCGACAGGGGACTAGCGGGGGGGCCCAAGAGACCCAGTACTTC
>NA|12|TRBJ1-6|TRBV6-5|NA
CASKGSGESLHF
TGTGCCAGCAAGGGTAGTGGTGAATCCCTCCACTTT
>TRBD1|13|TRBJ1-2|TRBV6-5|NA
CASSPTGAYGYTF
TGTGCCAGCAGCCCAACAGGGGCCTATGGCTACACCTTC
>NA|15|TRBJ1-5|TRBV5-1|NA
CASSLRGGSNQPQHF
TGCGCCAGCAGCTTGCGGGGTGGGAGCAATCAGCCCCAGCATTTT
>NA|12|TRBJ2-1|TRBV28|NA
CASSLRVSGQFF
TGTGCCAGCAGTTTGAGGGTATCAGGGCAGTTCTTC